The T cell receptor beta chain described here comes from a study of OX40 agonist ivuxolimab in advanced cancers. Across the whole study: Intravenous ivuxolimab at 0.01 to 10 mg/kg was given to patients every 2 weeks.

Germline CDR1 is KGHSH and CDR2 is LQKENI. Trimming shortened V by 3 bases and J by 5 bases, and 13 bases separated the two germline ends. This CDR3 region has 14 residues. The protocol was immunoSEQ multiplex PCR, while the TCRdb copy is restricted to in-frame clones and leaves out a portion. The data contain about 78,000 clones, roughly 93% of them seen just once; the ten biggest clones take up 2.5% to 3%. General observations from the study: CD4+ and CD8+ T cells in blood underwent clonal expansion by week 6 at 0.1 to 3.0 mg/kg.

Points on this clone: The antigen is not known.

The source is an adult with an advanced solid tumor such as melanoma, head and neck, liver or kidney cancer. Here the sequenced sample was CD4+ or CD8+ T cells sorted from blood, taken in a trial of the OX40 agonist ivuxolimab. The chain links TRBV18 to TRBJ1-2; D ambiguous. This chain's CDR3 is CASSPLGLSYGYTF. DNA of the CDR3: TGTGCCAGCTCACCTCTCGGGCTGTCATATGGCTACACCTTC.